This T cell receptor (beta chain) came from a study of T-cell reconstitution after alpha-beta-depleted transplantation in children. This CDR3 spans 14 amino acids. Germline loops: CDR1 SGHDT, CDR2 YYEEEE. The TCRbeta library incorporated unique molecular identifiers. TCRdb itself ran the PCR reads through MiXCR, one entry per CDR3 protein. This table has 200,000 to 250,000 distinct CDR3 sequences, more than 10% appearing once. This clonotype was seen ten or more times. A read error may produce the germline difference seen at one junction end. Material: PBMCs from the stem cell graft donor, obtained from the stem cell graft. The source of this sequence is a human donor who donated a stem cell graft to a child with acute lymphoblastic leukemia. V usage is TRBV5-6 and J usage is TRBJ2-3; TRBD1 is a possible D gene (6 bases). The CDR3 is CASSFGQSTYTQYF. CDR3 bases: TGTGCCAGCAGCTTTGGACAGAGCACATATACGCAGTATTTT.